This T cell receptor beta chain was captured in a study of CD8+ T cells in alopecia areata. Notes on the study in general: Especially in alopecia totalis/universalis, lesional scalp showed greater clonality than normal scalp did.

CDR1 is SQVTM, CDR2 ANQGSEA, per germline. This CDR3 is 14 amino acids long. V lost 0 bases and J lost 6, with 14 bases in between. In the case of this clone: Its antigen remains unidentified.

RNA extraction and reverse transcription yielded cDNA as sequencing template. Method: immunoSEQ multiplex PCR; TCRdb's copy keeps in-frame clones and lacks some. Of over 250,000 clones in the sample, 60% were seen once. Treatment: oral pan-JAK inhibitor, 5-10 mg twice daily. Collection of lesional scalp punch biopsies and peripheral blood was performed in alopecia areata patients. PBMCs served as the source from which CD4+ and CD8+ T cells were sorted. The sequenced sample was CD4+ T cells sorted from blood, obtained at roughly week 52, from a patient treated with tofacitinib. The genes are TRBV29-1 and TRBJ1-2; a weak D match, TRBD1 (5 bases). The clonotype was recovered from a human donor with alopecia areata. The CDR3 DNA is TGCAGCGTTGAAGATGGGCAGGGCGCAAATGGCTACACCTTC. Its protein product is CSVEDGQGANGYTF.